One and the same sample provided the 13 T cell receptor beta chains below, sequenced in a study of blood T cell repertoires in COVID-19. The protocol was immunoSEQ multiplex PCR, while the TCRdb copy is restricted to in-frame clones and leaves out a portion. The sample holds 250,000 to 300,000 clones, approximately 81% seen once. The sequenced sample consisted of PBMCs or T cells enriched from blood (not recorded which). Receptors originate from a woman in her forties or fifties who had been exposed to COVID-19.

The chain links TRBV27 to TRBJ1-1; D call uncertain. Germline V lookup: CDR1 MNHEY, CDR2 SMNVEV (reference sequence). The CDR3 runs 13 residues. The germline V and J ends were trimmed by 4 bases and 1 base, with 7 bases remaining between them. Written as DNA, the CDR3 is TGTGCCAGCAGTTCTGGAGAGAACACTGAAGCTTTCTTT. It codes for CASSSGENTEAFF.

This clone was recorded a few times. V is TRBV12-5 and J is TRBJ1-1, with unresolved D. Germline CDR1 reads LGHNT; CDR2 reads FRNRAP. V dropped 1 base and J dropped 8 bases, with 11 bases sitting between them. The CDR3 runs 13 residues. For the CDR3, the DNA is TGTGCTAGTGGTTTGGGAACGAGGGAGGAAGCTTTCTTT. Translation: CASGLGTREEAFF.

The chain joins TRBV19 to TRBJ1-1; a possible D gene is TRBD1 (6 bases). The CDR3 spans 14 residues. Germline V gene sequence: CDR1 LNHDA, CDR2 SQIVND (reference sequence). Trimming removed 3 bases from V and 4 bases from J, with 12 bases in between. The CDR3 sequence is CASSIGGRSTEAFF. The CDR3 coding sequence is TGTGCCAGTAGTATTGGGGGCCGGAGCACTGAAGCTTTCTTT.

The chain joins TRBV5-4 to TRBJ2-6, with D perhaps matching TRBD1 (6 bases). This CDR3 comprises 16 residues. V was clipped by 4 bases and J by 0 bases, with 11 bases between them. Germline CDR1 reads SGHNT; CDR2 reads YYREEE (reference sequence). CDR3 amino acids: CASSRTVVSGANVLTF. CDR3 coding DNA: TGTGCCAGCAGCAGGACAGTAGTCTCTGGGGCCAACGTCCTGACTTTC.

This clone was picked up a small number of times. The gene calls are TRBV27 and TRBJ1-1; 12 nucleotides match TRBD1. There are 15 residues in the CDR3. With 6 bases clipped from V and 5 bases from J, the junction kept 7 bases outside the gene matches. Germline V lookup: CDR1 MNHEY, CDR2 SMNVEV (reference sequence). The CDR3 DNA sequence: TGTGCCAGCAGGCGGGGGGACAGGGGGCGAACTGAAGCTTTCTTT. Translation: CASRRGDRGRTEAFF.

The chain recombines TRBV19 with TRBJ1-5; no definite D call. The germline CDR1 and CDR2 sequences are LNHDA and SQIVND (reference sequence). Trimming removed 0 bases from V and 9 bases from J, with 12 bases in between. The CDR3 contains 14 residues. CDR3 coding DNA: TGTGCCAGTAGTATAGATCGGACTACGGGGCCCCAGCATTTT. Protein: CASSIDRTTGPQHF. Filled out from reference TRBV19 and TRBJ1-5, the complete variable domain reads DGGITQSPKYLFRKEGQNVTLSCEQNLNHDAMYWYRQDPGQGLRLIYYSQIVNDFQKGDIAEGYSVSREKKESFPLTVTSAQKNPTAFYLCASSIDRTTGPQHFGDGTRLSIL.

This clone occurred once. The chain combines TRBV7-8 with TRBJ2-3, with 8 bases matching TRBD2. The ends lost 3 bases at V and 2 bases at J; junction bases unmatched: 4. Germline V lookup: CDR1 SGHVS, CDR2 FQNEAQ. The CDR3 is 15 amino acids. DNA of the CDR3: TGTGCCAGCAGCTTGGAGCGGGGGTCCACAGATACGCAGTATTTT. It specifies CASSLERGSTDTQYF.

The chain links TRBV6-5 to TRBJ1-1; 9 nucleotides match TRBD1. The V and J ends lost 7 bases and 4 bases, in that order; junction bases with no gene match: 4. The CDR3 has 13 residues. Germline CDR1 and CDR2: MNHEY and SVGAGI. The CDR3 region has the DNA TGTGCCAGCAACAGGGGGCTGGGCACTGAAGCTTTCTTT. Residues: CASNRGLGTEAFF.

This clone was counted once. The rearrangement joins TRBV2 to TRBJ2-2, with a weak D call TRBD2 (6 bases). Trimming pared 5 bases from V and 0 bases from J, leaving 10 bases between. CDR3 size: 15 residues. Germline V gene sequence: CDR1 SNHLY, CDR2 FYNNEI. The CDR3 DNA follows: TGTGCCAGCAGTCCTGGGACTCCGAACACCGGGGAGCTGTTTTTT. The encoded protein is CASSPGTPNTGELFF. The variable domain in full, with the rest retrieved from reference TRBV2 and TRBJ2-2, is EPEVTQTPSHQVTQMGQEVILRCVPISNHLYFYWYRQILGQKVEFLVSFYNNEISEKSEIFDDQFSVERPDGSNFTLKIRSTKLEDSAMYFCASSPGTPNTGELFFGEGSRLTVL.

The chain combines TRBV6-5 with TRBJ1-6; TRBD1 might be the D (5 bases). CDR3 size: 14 residues. CDR1 MNHEY and CDR2 SVGAGI come from the germline V gene. Deletions cut 4 bases from V and 10 bases from J, with 14 bases between. Written as DNA, the CDR3 is TGTGCCAGCAGTTCCCCCCATTGGGGCTCACCCCTCCACTTT. Amino acids: CASSSPHWGSPLHF.

V gene TRBV5-1 combines with J gene TRBJ1-2; D possibly corresponds to TRBD1 (6 bases). The germline V gene has CDR1 SGHRS and CDR2 YFSETQ. The CDR3 covers 13 residues. Trimming cost V 2 bases and J 4 bases, with 9 bases left between them. As DNA, the CDR3 is TGCGCCAGCAGCTTTGGACAGTCCTATGGCTACACCTTC. This sequence encodes CASSFGQSYGYTF.

This chain connects TRBV4-2 to TRBJ1-1, with 7 bases matching TRBD1. Germline CDR1 is LGHNA and CDR2 is YNFKEQ. This CDR3 comprises 15 residues. V trimming: 4 bases; J trimming: 8 bases; junction bases outside the gene matches: 13. The CDR3 reads CASSPRRGGALEAFF. The CDR3 coding sequence is TGTGCCAGCAGCCCGAGACGAGGGGGCGCGTTGGAAGCTTTCTTT.

The CDR3 DNA follows: TGTGCCAGCAGTCTACCCGGCTCCTATAATTCACCCCTCCACTTT. It codes for CASSLPGSYNSPLHF. The chain combines TRBV28 with TRBJ1-6, with D unresolved. The germline V gene has CDR1 MDHEN and CDR2 SYDVKM. The V end was cut by 5 bases, the J end by 0 bases, with 8 bases between. The CDR3 sequence is 15 residues long.